Each of the 28 T cell receptor beta chains below was sequenced from the same sample in a study of human T cells and chemical hapten exposure. Sample time point: pre-sensitization, week 0. Sample treatment: therapeutic diphenylcyclopropenone sensitization with weekly scalp DPC. A single record per CDR3 protein comes from TCRdb applying MiXCR to the RACE reads. The sample records roughly 380,000 distinct CDR3 sequences, approximately 5.1% being singletons. Here the sequenced sample was whole blood, taken in connection with sensitization to the hapten diphenylcyclopropenone (DPC). The receptors originated from a woman aged 45-65 years with alopecia areata. Some clones in this sample may be carry-over from other donors' samples.

The gene calls are TRBV12-3 or TRBV12-4 and TRBJ2-2; 10 positions match TRBD1. This CDR3 is built from 15 residues. V was clipped by 2 bases and J by 6 bases; unmatched bases: 3. DNA for the CDR3: TGTGCCAGCAGTTTAAGACAGGGGGCGTCCGGGGAGCTGTTTTTT. It yields the protein CASSLRQGASGELFF.

This clonotype was found a few times. The chain uses TRBV6-1 and TRBJ2-3; TRBD2 is a possible D gene (5 bases). Trimming pared 0 bases from V and 2 bases from J, leaving 12 bases between. CDR1 and CDR2 (germline): MNHNS, SASEGT. This CDR3 region has 16 residues. The CDR3 DNA reads TGTGCCAGCAGTGAAGCGCTATCGGGAACCACAGATACGCAGTATTTT. It is translated as CASSEALSGTTDTQYF.

The V call is TRBV7-2, the J call TRBJ2-7; 11 nucleotides line up with TRBD1. With V trimmed by 1 base and J by 2 bases, 4 bases remained unmatched. Germline values: CDR1 SGHTA, CDR2 FQGNSA. The length of the CDR3 is 16 residues. The CDR3 region is CASSLVPGQGAYEQYF. The CDR3, as DNA: TGTGCCAGCAGCTTAGTGCCGGGACAGGGGGCCTACGAGCAGTACTTC.

In this sample, this clonotype turned up a few times. The CDR3 nucleotides read TGTGCCAGCAGGGTCCAGGGGCGTTATGGCTACACCTTC. Protein sequence: CASRVQGRYGYTF. The rearrangement joins TRBV5-6 to TRBJ1-2; D possibly corresponds to TRBD1 (6 bases). Germline V gives CDR1 SGHDT, CDR2 YYEEEE. V was cut by 5 bases and J by 5 bases, with 13 bases left in between. The CDR3 has 13 residues.

Notes on this clonotype: Being one base from a much bigger clone, this may be a read error. The J gene is TRBJ1-1, the V gene TRBV6-2 or TRBV6-3; D remains ambiguous. CDR1 is MNHEY and CDR2 is SVGEGT in the germline V gene. This CDR3 has 15 amino acids. CDR3 coding DNA: TGTGCCAGCACCGGACTCGCAGTCATGAACACTGAAACTTTCTTT. Amino acid sequence: CASTGLAVMNTETFF.

This clonotype was counted a few times. The genes are TRBV20-1 and TRBJ1-2, with no clear D. Germline V CDR1 and CDR2: DFQATT, SNEGSKA (reference sequence). This CDR3 region has 11 residues. V lost 5 bases and J lost 5, with 9 bases in between. The DNA for the CDR3 is TGCAGTGCTTTAGACGGGTATGGCTACACCTTC. This translates into CSALDGYGYTF.

This clonotype was counted ten times or more. The DNA of the CDR3 is TGTGCTAGTGGTTTGGGGGAAGAAAAACTGTTTTTT. Amino acids: CASGLGEEKLFF. This chain uses TRBV12-5 with TRBJ1-4; D gene ambiguous. The CDR3 is 12 amino acids. V was trimmed by 1 base and J by 8 bases, leaving 5 bases between them. Germline CDR1 is LGHNT and CDR2 is FRNRAP.

This clonotype was counted a few times. This chain joins TRBV29-1 and TRBJ1-1; the D gene is possibly TRBD1 (6 bases). Trimming stripped 6 bases from V and 5 bases from J, with 19 bases between. Germline V gene lookup returns CDR1 SQVTM and CDR2 ANQGSEA. This CDR3 is built from 14 residues. The CDR3 here is CSVAVGGARTEAFF. The DNA of the CDR3 is TGCAGCGTCGCAGTGGGGGGGGCGAGAACTGAAGCTTTCTTT. The complete variable domain, with remaining parts taken from reference TRBV29-1 and TRBJ1-1, reads SAVISQKPSRDICQRGTSLTIQCQVDSQVTMMFWYRQQPGQSLTLIATANQGSEATYESGFVIDKFPISRPNLTFSTLTVSNMSPEDSSIYLCSVAVGGARTEAFFGQGTRLTVV.

The sample holds a few counts of this clonotype. V gene TRBV12-3 or TRBV12-4 combines with J gene TRBJ1-1; 7 bases align to TRBD1. This CDR3 is built from 15 residues. The ends lost 3 bases at V and 0 bases at J; junction bases unmatched: 4. DNA of the CDR3: TGTGCCAGCAGTTTGGGGACAGCCTTGAACACTGAAGCTTTCTTT. Translated, it gives CASSLGTALNTEAFF.

This chain connects TRBV12-3 or TRBV12-4 to TRBJ2-3, with D tentatively TRBD2 (5 bases). CDR3 length: 12 residues. Trimming took 10 bases from V and 2 from J, leaving 10 bases between them. Here the CDR3 reads CATGLYTDTQYF. In DNA, the CDR3 is TGTGCCACTGGACTCTACACAGATACGCAGTATTTT.

This chain uses TRBV5-1 with TRBJ1-6, with 7 nucleotides matching TRBD1. The CDR3 consists of 15 residues. The V and J ends lost 3 bases and 7 bases, in that order; junction bases with no gene match: 7. Germline-derived CDR1 and CDR2 are SGHRS and YFSETQ. The CDR3 sequence: CASSSSGTENSPLHF. The CDR3, as DNA: TGCGCCAGCAGCTCCTCCGGGACAGAGAATTCACCCCTCCACTTT.

Note on this clonotype: This may arise from a read error, as a much more abundant clone is one base away. The chain combines TRBV18 with TRBJ2-7; no definite D call. CDR3 length: 14 residues. CDR1 is KGHSH, CDR2 LQKENI, per germline. The CDR3 DNA is TGTGCCAGCTCACCACTAGGCAGGCCCTACAAGCAGTACTTC. Protein: CASSPLGRPYKQYF.

This clonotype was seen ten or more times. V is TRBV9 and J is TRBJ2-3; weak D call: TRBD2 (7 bases). Trimming shortened V by 0 bases and J by 2 bases, and 16 bases separated the two germline ends. In germline, CDR1 is SGDLS, CDR2 YYNGEE. This CDR3 has 17 amino acids. The chain's CDR3 is CASSVGAAGAYTDTQYF. The CDR3 nucleotides are TGTGCCAGCAGCGTAGGGGCGGCGGGGGCTTACACAGATACGCAGTATTTT.

This clonotype was observed at least ten times. The chain is built from TRBV12-3 or TRBV12-4 and TRBJ2-1; 8 bases map to TRBD2. This CDR3 has 18 amino acids. V trimming: 8 bases; J trimming: 0 bases; junction bases outside the gene matches: 15. This chain's CDR3 is CASGPGVAGRGSYNEQFF. The CDR3 DNA is TGTGCCAGCGGGCCGGGGGTAGCGGGGCGGGGCTCCTACAATGAGCAGTTCTTC.

This clonotype was observed a few times. The V gene is TRBV2, the J gene TRBJ2-5; the D is unclear. The germline V gene encodes CDR1 SNHLY and CDR2 FYNNEI. This CDR3 has 16 residues. V was trimmed by 4 bases and J by 1 base, leaving 16 bases between them. This chain's CDR3 is CASSGLDPFTQETQYF. The CDR3 DNA follows: TGTGCCAGCAGTGGCCTGGACCCTTTTACCCAAGAGACCCAGTACTTC.

The chain is built from TRBV20-1 and TRBJ2-7; possibly TRBD1 for D (6 bases). The CDR3 covers 14 residues. Germline lookup yields CDR1 DFQATT and CDR2 SNEGSKA (reference sequence). V shed 2 bases and J shed 2 bases, with 13 bases lying between them. CDR3 sequence (DNA): TGCAGTGCTAGACAGGGGAGTTTTACCTACGAGCAGTACTTC. Residues: CSARQGSFTYEQYF.

Many counts were recorded for this clonotype. V gene TRBV20-1 combines with J gene TRBJ2-1; TRBD1 might be the D (5 bases). The V gene's germline CDR1 is DFQATT and CDR2 SNEGSKA (reference sequence). CDR3 length: 15 residues. The germline V and J ends were trimmed by 6 bases and 6 bases, with 21 bases remaining between them. Here the CDR3 reads CSAGLGNLRGNEQFF. CDR3 sequence (DNA): TGCAGTGCCGGGCTAGGGAATTTAAGGGGCAATGAGCAGTTCTTC.

This clonotype was counted a single time. A much more abundant neighbour one base away suggests this may be a read error. The chain recombines TRBV28 with TRBJ1-5, with 7 bases lining up with TRBD1. Germline-derived CDR1 and CDR2 are MDHEN and SYDVKM. The CDR3 extends over 13 amino acids. In nucleotides, the CDR3 is TGTGCCAGCATGGGGACAGACCAGGGTCCCCGGCATTTT. It codes for CASMGTDQGPRHF.

J is TRBJ2-1 and V is TRBV4-3; possible D gene TRBD1, 6 bases. Germline-derived CDR1 and CDR2 are LGHNA and YSLEER. The CDR3 is made up of 16 amino acids. Trimming took off 0 bases at V and 8 bases at J, with 17 bases between the two ends. The CDR3 DNA sequence: TGCGCCAGCAGCCAAGATCCGCAGGGGTTACAAGATGAGCAGTTCTTC. Amino acids: CASSQDPQGLQDEQFF.

This clonotype was observed many times. The chain carries TRBV27 and TRBJ1-6; D gene uncertain. Germline CDR1 MNHEY, CDR2 SMNVEV (reference sequence). The CDR3 sequence is 12 residues long. Deletions cut 6 bases from V and 9 bases from J, with 9 bases between. In nucleotides, the CDR3 is TGTGCCAGCAGCCAACAAAGTTCACCCCTCCACTTT. Protein product: CASSQQSSPLHF.

V usage is TRBV12-3 or TRBV12-4 and J usage is TRBJ1-6; tentative D call: TRBD1 (5 bases). This CDR3 region has 15 residues. Trimming stripped 3 bases from V and 7 bases from J, with 13 bases between. The CDR3 reads CASSFEGSANSPLHF. The CDR3 coding sequence is TGTGCCAGCAGTTTTGAGGGGTCGGCGAATTCACCCCTCCACTTT.

A few counts support this clonotype. The chain is built from TRBV6-5 and TRBJ2-1, with 9 positions matching TRBD2. The CDR3 runs 15 residues. Germline trimming cut 6 bases from V and 4 bases from J; bases unmatched to any gene: 7. The V gene's germline CDR1 is MNHEY and CDR2 SVGAGI. CDR3 in amino acids: CASRPSSGIYNEQFF. The DNA for the CDR3 is TGTGCCAGCAGACCATCTAGCGGGATTTACAATGAGCAGTTCTTC.

The chain recombines TRBV4-1 with TRBJ1-1; D perhaps matches TRBD1 (5 bases). The germline gives CDR1 MGHRA, CDR2 YSYEKL. Trimming shortened V by 0 bases and J by 3 bases, and 14 bases separated the two germline ends. The CDR3 length is 16 residues. The CDR3 loop reads CASSQDTPGRDTEAFF. Here the CDR3 DNA reads TGCGCCAGCAGCCAAGATACCCCAGGGAGAGACACTGAAGCTTTCTTT.

This clonotype was counted at least ten times. The CDR3 DNA follows: TGTGCCATCAGTGAGGCAGGTCTAGCGGAAGCCGCTTTCACAGATACGCAGTATTTT. Its protein is CAISEAGLAEAAFTDTQYF. This chain links TRBV10-3 with TRBJ2-3, with 7 bases matching TRBD2. Germline V gene lookup returns CDR1 ENHRY and CDR2 SYGVKD. V lost 2 bases and J lost 2; bases outside the gene matches: 16. This CDR3 contains 19 residues.

This clonotype has a count of ten or more. This sequence joins TRBV4-1 and TRBJ1-6; no clear D gene. The germline CDR1 and CDR2 sequences are MGHRA and YSYEKL. Between the trimmed V and J ends, which lost 7 bases and 0 bases, there was a span of 13 bases. This CDR3 spans 16 amino acids. CDR3 sequence reads: CASKISPSSYNSPLHF. The CDR3 DNA is TGCGCCAGCAAGATTTCACCGAGCTCCTATAATTCACCCCTCCACTTT.

In regard to this clonotype: Being one base from a much bigger clone, this may be a read error. This chain uses TRBV4-2 with TRBJ2-7; possibly TRBD2 for D (6 bases). Germline V gives CDR1 LGHNA, CDR2 YNFKEQ. The CDR3 has 14 amino acids. The CDR3 bases are TGTGCCAGCAGCCAGATGGGGGGACCGTACGAGCGGTACTTC. This sequence encodes CASSQMGGPYERYF.

This clonotype came up many times. The V gene is TRBV12-3 or TRBV12-4, the J gene TRBJ1-2; the D is unclear. V lost 6 bases, J lost 1 base, and 6 bases lay in between. The CDR3 sequence is 12 residues long. The CDR3 loop is CASRFFNYGYTF. CDR3 nucleotides: TGTGCCAGCAGATTCTTTAACTATGGCTACACCTTC.

This clonotype has a handful of counts. The chain uses TRBV10-3 and TRBJ2-4, with TRBD1 matching 12 bases. Trimming removed 6 bases from V and 8 bases from J; junction bases left unmatched: 8. This CDR3 has 15 residues. The germline V gene encodes CDR1 ENHRY and CDR2 SYGVKD. The CDR3 region is CAIRPGQGASDIQYF. CDR3 DNA: TGTGCCATCAGACCGGGACAGGGGGCTTCGGACATTCAGTACTTC.